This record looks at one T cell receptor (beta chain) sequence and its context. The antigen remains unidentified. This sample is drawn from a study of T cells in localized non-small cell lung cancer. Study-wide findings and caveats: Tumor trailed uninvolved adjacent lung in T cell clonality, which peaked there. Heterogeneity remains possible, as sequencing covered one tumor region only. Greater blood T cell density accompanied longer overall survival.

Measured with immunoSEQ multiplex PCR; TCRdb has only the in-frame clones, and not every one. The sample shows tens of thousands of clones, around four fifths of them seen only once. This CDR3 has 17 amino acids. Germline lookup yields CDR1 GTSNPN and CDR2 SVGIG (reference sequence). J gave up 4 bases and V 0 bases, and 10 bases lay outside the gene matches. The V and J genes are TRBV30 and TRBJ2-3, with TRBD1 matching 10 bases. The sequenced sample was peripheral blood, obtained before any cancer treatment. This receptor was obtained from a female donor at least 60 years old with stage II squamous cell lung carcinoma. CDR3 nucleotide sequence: TGTGCCTGGAGTGTAAGCTGGACAGGGGGAGTTTCAGATACGCAGTATTTT. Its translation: CAWSVSWTGGVSDTQYF.